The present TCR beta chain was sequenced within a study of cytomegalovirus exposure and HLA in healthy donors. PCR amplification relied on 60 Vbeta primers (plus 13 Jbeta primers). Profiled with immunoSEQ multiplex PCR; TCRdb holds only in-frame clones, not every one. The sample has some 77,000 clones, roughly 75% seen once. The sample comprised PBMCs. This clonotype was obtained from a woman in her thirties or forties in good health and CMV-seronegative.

The CDR3 DNA reads as TGTGCCAGCAGTGATGGGGGCCCCTACGAGCAGTACTTC. Protein product: CASSDGGPYEQYF. The chain recombines TRBV2 with TRBJ2-7, with D perhaps matching TRBD1 (6 bases). There are 13 residues in the CDR3. Trimming stripped 3 bases from V and 2 bases from J, with 8 bases between. Germline CDR1 and CDR2: SNHLY and FYNNEI. The full variable domain, completed using reference TRBV2 and TRBJ2-7, is EPEVTQTPSHQVTQMGQEVILRCVPISNHLYFYWYRQILGQKVEFLVSFYNNEISEKSEIFDDQFSVERPDGSNFTLKIRSTKLEDSAMYFCASSDGGPYEQYFGPGTRLTVT.